These T cell receptor beta chains were read from a single sample in a study of T cells after yellow fever vaccination. A single record per CDR3 protein comes from TCRdb applying MiXCR to the 5' RACE reads. The sample lists 350,000 to 550,000 distinct CDR3 sequences; under 20% were seen once. The starting material was PBMCs, obtained before the yellow fever booster vaccination. These receptors came from a young man who received the YFV17D yellow fever vaccine. The CDR3 runs from the conserved cysteine through the conserved F or W. The D gene is left open where the match is weak. Where a row states a size, it is once, few, many or the class of an expanded clone; other rows omit it.

TRBJ2-1	-	11	TRBV6-2/TRBV6-3	-	CASSQGDEQFF	TGTGCCAGCAGTCAAGGGGATGAGCAGTTCTTC
TRBJ2-1	TRBD2	17	TRBV5-5	-	CASSYVAGGRAYNEQFF	TGTGCCAGCAGCTACGTAGCGGGGGGCCGGGCGTACAATGAGCAGTTCTTC
TRBJ1-1	-	15	TRBV9	-	CASSTRTELNTEAFF	TGTGCCAGCAGCACTCGGACGGAACTGAACACTGAAGCTTTCTTT
TRBJ2-7	-	16	TRBV15	few	CATSRDVDRSTYEQYF	TGTGCCACCAGCAGAGATGTAGACAGGAGCACCTACGAGCAGTACTTC
TRBJ2-7	-	15	TRBV4-2	-	CASSQDTQSSYEQYF	TGTGCCAGCAGCCAAGATACACAGAGCTCCTACGAGCAGTACTTC
TRBJ1-4	TRBD1	11	TRBV20-1	-	CSATEGARPFF	TGCAGTGCTACCGAGGGGGCGAGGCCTTTTTTT
TRBJ2-1	-	16	TRBV6-5	many	CASSSGAGLSYNEQFF	TGTGCCAGCAGTTCTGGTGCAGGTCTCTCCTACAATGAGCAGTTCTTC
TRBJ1-1	-	15	TRBV15	-	CATSRDKSEVAEAFF	TGTGCCACCAGCAGAGATAAGTCAGAGGTCGCTGAAGCTTTCTTT
TRBJ2-1	-	17	TRBV19	-	CASSMETRGSSYNEQFF	TGTGCCAGTAGTATGGAAACCCGGGGGAGCTCCTACAATGAGCAGTTCTTC
TRBJ1-2	-	14	TRBV20-1	few	CSARDSGGGYGYTF	TGCAGTGCTAGAGATTCTGGGGGAGGCTATGGCTACACCTTC
TRBJ2-7	-	14	TRBV20-1	-	CSARDFFGVPRQYF	TGCAGTGCTAGAGACTTTTTCGGGGTACCAAGGCAGTACTTC
TRBJ2-1	TRBD1	13	TRBV6-2/TRBV6-3	few	CASTPTGPNEQFF	TGTGCCAGCACCCCGACAGGGCCCAATGAGCAGTTCTTC
TRBJ2-3	TRBD2	16	TRBV7-9	few	CASSLGTSGREDTQYF	TGTGCCAGCAGCTTAGGGACTAGCGGGCGCGAGGATACGCAGTATTTT
TRBJ2-2	-	15	TRBV5-1	-	CASSPSRGAVGELFF	TGCGCCAGCAGCCCCTCCCGGGGCGCGGTCGGGGAGCTGTTTTTT
TRBJ2-3	-	13	TRBV18	-	CASSPDITDTQYF	TGTGCCAGCTCACCGGACATCACAGATACGCAGTATTTT
TRBJ2-1	-	12	TRBV4-1	-	CASSQDYGGQFF	TGCGCCAGCAGCCAAGACTACGGAGGACAGTTCTTC